This T cell receptor (beta chain) is drawn from a study of shared clonotypes between healthy human individuals. CDR1 is DFQATT, CDR2 SNEGSKA, per germline (reference sequence). CDR3 length: 11 residues. V lost 3 bases to trimming and J lost 5 bases, with 7 bases between them. Comments on this clone: At the DNA level, this CDR3 is encoded by other sequences in the same sample as well.

Data came from immunoSEQ multiplex PCR; TCRdb stores just in-frame clones and leaves some out. The sample lists some 2,400,000 clones; around 95% were seen once. The sample consisted of naive CD4+ T cells sorted from blood. Subset here: CD45RA+ positively selected. The TCR sequence derives from a man in his late teens or twenties in good health. The chain joins TRBV20-1 to TRBJ2-5; D gene uncertain. The CDR3 loop is CSASLGETQYF. In DNA form, the CDR3 reads TGCAGTGCTAGCCTGGGGGAGACCCAGTACTTC.